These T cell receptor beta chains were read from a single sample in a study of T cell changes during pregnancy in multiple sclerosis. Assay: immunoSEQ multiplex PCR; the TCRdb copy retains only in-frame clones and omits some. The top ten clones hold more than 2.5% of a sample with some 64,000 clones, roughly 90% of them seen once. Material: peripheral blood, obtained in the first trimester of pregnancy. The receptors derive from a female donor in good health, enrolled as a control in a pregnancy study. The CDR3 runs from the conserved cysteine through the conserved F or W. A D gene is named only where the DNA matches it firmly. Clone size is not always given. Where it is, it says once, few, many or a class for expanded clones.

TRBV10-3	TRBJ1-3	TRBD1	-	CAISRDRGNTIYF	TGTGCCATCAGCCGGGACAGGGGAAACACCATATATTTT
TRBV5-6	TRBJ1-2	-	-	CASSLGLKANYGYTF	TGTGCCAGCAGCTTGGGCCTAAAAGCTAACTATGGCTACACCTTC
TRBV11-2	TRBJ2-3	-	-	CASSPPAGARYTQYF	TGTGCCAGCAGCCCACCCGCGGGGGCCAGGTATACGCAGTATTTT
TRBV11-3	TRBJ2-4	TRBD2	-	CASMLGGLAKNIQYF	TGTGCCAGCATGCTCGGGGGGTTAGCCAAAAACATTCAGTACTTC
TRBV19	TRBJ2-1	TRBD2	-	CASLAPHLAGGPNEQFF	TGTGCCAGTCTAGCCCCCCACCTAGCGGGGGGGCCTAATGAGCAGTTCTTC
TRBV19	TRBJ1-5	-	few	CASSRGDQPQHF	TGTGCCAGTAGTAGGGGCGATCAGCCCCAGCATTTT
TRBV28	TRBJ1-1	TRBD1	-	CASSLDRGYTEAFF	TGTGCCAGCAGTTTAGACAGGGGGTACACTGAAGCTTTCTTT
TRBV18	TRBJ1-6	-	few	CASSRVNSPLHF	TGTGCCAGCTCACGAGTAAATTCACCCCTCCACTTT
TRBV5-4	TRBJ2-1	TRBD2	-	CASSGLAPYYNEQFF	TGTGCCAGCAGCGGACTAGCGCCGTACTACAATGAGCAGTTCTTC
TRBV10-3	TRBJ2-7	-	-	CAISGGVTYEQYF	TGTGCCATCAGTGGGGGGGTTACCTACGAGCAGTACTTC
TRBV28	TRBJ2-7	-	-	CASSYAGRYEQYF	TGTGCCAGCAGTTACGCAGGGCGCTACGAGCAGTACTTC
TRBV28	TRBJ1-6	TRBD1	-	CASSFNRGRNSPLHF	TGTGCCAGCAGTTTTAACAGGGGTAGGAATTCACCCCTCCACTTT
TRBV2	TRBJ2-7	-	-	CASSDRDFAYEQYF	TGTGCCAGCAGTGATCGTGACTTCGCCTACGAGCAGTACTTC
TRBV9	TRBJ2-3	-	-	CASSVVERAFTDTQYF	TGTGCCAGCAGCGTAGTTGAGCGGGCGTTCACAGATACGCAGTATTTT
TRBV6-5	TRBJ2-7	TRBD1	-	CASSYRDRSSYEQYF	TGTGCCAGCAGTTACCGGGACAGAAGCTCCTACGAGCAGTACTTC
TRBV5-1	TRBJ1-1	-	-	CASSWAEMNTEAFF	TGCGCCAGCAGTTGGGCAGAAATGAACACTGAAGCTTTCTTT
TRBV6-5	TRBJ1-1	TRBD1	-	CASSLDRRNTEAFF	TGTGCCAGCAGTTTGGACAGGAGGAACACTGAAGCTTTCTTT
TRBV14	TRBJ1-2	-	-	CASSQDWRGYGYTF	TGTGCCAGCAGCCAAGATTGGAGAGGGTATGGCTACACCTTC
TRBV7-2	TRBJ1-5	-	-	CASSLGSGGQPQHF	TGTGCCAGCAGCTTAGGTTCGGGGGGACAGCCCCAGCATTTT
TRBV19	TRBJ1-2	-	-	CASSIAGSNYGYTF	TGTGCCAGTAGTATAGCAGGGTCGAACTATGGCTACACCTTC
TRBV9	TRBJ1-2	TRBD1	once	CASSALDREVLYGYTF	TGTGCCAGCAGCGCCTTAGACAGGGAGGTATTGTATGGCTACACCTTC
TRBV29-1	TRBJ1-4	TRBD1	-	CSVEDRQGVGEKLFF	TGCAGCGTTGAAGATCGGCAGGGGGTTGGTGAAAAACTGTTTTTT
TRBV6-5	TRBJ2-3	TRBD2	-	CASSYLAGADTQYF	TGTGCCAGCAGTTACCTGGCGGGAGCAGATACGCAGTATTTT
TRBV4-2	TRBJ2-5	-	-	CASSQGGQRQTQYF	TGTGCCAGCAGCCAAGGAGGGCAGAGGCAGACCCAGTACTTC
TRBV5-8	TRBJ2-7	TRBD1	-	CASSRWTGKNEQYF	TGTGCCAGCAGCCGTTGGACAGGGAAGAACGAGCAGTACTTC
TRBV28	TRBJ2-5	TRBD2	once	CASSLSGGGETQYF	TGTGCCAGCAGTTTATCTGGGGGAGGGGAGACCCAGTACTTC
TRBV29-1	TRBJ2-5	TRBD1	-	CSVYTAGTGQETQYF	TGCAGCGTTTACACCGCCGGGACAGGTCAAGAGACCCAGTACTTC
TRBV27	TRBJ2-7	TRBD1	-	CASSAWTGVRNEQYF	TGTGCCAGCAGTGCCTGGACAGGGGTGAGGAACGAGCAGTACTTC
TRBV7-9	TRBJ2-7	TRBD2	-	CASSSPSSGSPHEQYF	TGTGCCAGCAGCAGCCCCTCTAGCGGGAGTCCCCACGAGCAGTACTTC
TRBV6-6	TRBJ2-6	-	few	CASKSGGANVLTF	TGTGCCAGCAAGTCTGGCGGGGCCAACGTCCTGACTTTC
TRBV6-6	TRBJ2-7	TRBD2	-	CASNQAGWSLYEQYF	TGTGCCAGCAACCAAGCGGGGTGGTCTCTGTACGAGCAGTACTTC
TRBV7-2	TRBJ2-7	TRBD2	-	CASSFGGSSYEQYF	TGTGCCAGCAGCTTTGGCGGGAGCTCCTACGAGCAGTACTTC
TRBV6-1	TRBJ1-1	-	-	CASFREGTEAFF	TGTGCCAGCTTCAGGGAGGGGACTGAAGCTTTCTTT
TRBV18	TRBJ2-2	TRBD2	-	CASSPTSGNIGELFF	TGTGCCAGCTCACCAACTAGCGGGAATATCGGGGAGCTGTTTTTT
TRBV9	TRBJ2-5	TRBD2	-	CASSARTSGRGETQYF	TGTGCCAGCAGCGCCCGGACTAGCGGGCGGGGGGAGACCCAGTACTTC
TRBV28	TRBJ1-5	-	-	CASSFGGSNQPQHF	TGTGCCAGCAGTTTCGGGGGTAGCAATCAGCCCCAGCATTTT
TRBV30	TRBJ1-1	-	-	CAWSPRDTEAFF	TGTGCCTGGAGTCCACGGGACACTGAAGCTTTCTTT
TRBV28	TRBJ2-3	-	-	CASTKGTGITDTQYF	TGTGCCAGCACCAAAGGGACTGGAATAACAGATACGCAGTATTTT
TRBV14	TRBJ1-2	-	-	CASSQLTGSPAGGYTF	TGTGCCAGCAGCCAACTAACCGGGAGCCCAGCAGGAGGCTACACCTTC
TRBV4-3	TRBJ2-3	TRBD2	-	CASSQNAGGGRQYF	TGCGCCAGCAGCCAAAACGCGGGGGGCGGTAGGCAGTATTTT
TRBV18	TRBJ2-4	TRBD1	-	CASSLGQGGNIQYF	TGTGCCAGCTCACTCGGACAGGGGGGGAACATTCAGTACTTC